Below, one T cell receptor beta chain is given with its context. The target of this receptor is not known. The record has no base qualities; no much larger clone is one base away. Instrument used: Illumina HiSeq 1500. TCRdb reworked the public reads: Q25 trimming with fastp, MiXCR clone assembly, productive beta chains retained. Rows are combined by CDR3 protein, so each entry shows the most common genes and DNA. The sample table records around 540,000 distinct CDR3 sequences; more than 30% of these occur just once. The top ten hold roughly 16% of the sample. This record comes from a study of T cell repertoires in cytomegalovirus infection (dated by TCRdb to the late 2010s). Context from the whole study: Alongside well-studied HLA-B-restricted epitopes, the peptide stimulations were aimed at recently identified HLA-C-restricted CMV epitopes, whose presentation resists viral immunomodulation. The HLA type of each donor mattered for the analysis, because public TCR beta signatures pointed to carriage of CMV infection along with the matching HLA type.

General study outcomes and caveats: The ex vivo response was dominated by HLA-C-restricted CMV-specific TCR beta clonotypes, which also provided the single most frequent clonotype in two of eight donors. In both this cohort and an independent approximately 400-donor cohort, the cumulative frequency of public TCR beta family members distinguished carriers of CMV infection plus the relevant HLA type.

In the paper's terms, the treatment or condition label means: in vitro stimulation with specific CMV peptide epitopes to enrich CMV-specific T cells. According to the germline V gene (reference sequence), CDR1 reads LNHDA and CDR2 reads SQIVND. The CDR3 contains 14 residues, cysteine and phenylalanine counted. Only the CDR3 DNA stays, 42 bases, in frame from base 1. V lost 4 bases and J lost 7 bases, and the count of bases not matched to a germline gene is 2. Rearrangement joined TRBV19 to TRBJ2-3, with 13 bases matching TRBD2. The receptor's source is a human donor in good health (CMV status not recorded). Some clones in this sample may be carry-over from other donors' samples. The material sequenced was cultured PBMCs, taken from culture after CMV antigen stimulation. The nucleotide sequence reads as follows: TGTGCCAGTAGTACCGGGACTAGCGGGAATACGCAGTATTTT. Protein translation: CASSTGTSGNTQYF.